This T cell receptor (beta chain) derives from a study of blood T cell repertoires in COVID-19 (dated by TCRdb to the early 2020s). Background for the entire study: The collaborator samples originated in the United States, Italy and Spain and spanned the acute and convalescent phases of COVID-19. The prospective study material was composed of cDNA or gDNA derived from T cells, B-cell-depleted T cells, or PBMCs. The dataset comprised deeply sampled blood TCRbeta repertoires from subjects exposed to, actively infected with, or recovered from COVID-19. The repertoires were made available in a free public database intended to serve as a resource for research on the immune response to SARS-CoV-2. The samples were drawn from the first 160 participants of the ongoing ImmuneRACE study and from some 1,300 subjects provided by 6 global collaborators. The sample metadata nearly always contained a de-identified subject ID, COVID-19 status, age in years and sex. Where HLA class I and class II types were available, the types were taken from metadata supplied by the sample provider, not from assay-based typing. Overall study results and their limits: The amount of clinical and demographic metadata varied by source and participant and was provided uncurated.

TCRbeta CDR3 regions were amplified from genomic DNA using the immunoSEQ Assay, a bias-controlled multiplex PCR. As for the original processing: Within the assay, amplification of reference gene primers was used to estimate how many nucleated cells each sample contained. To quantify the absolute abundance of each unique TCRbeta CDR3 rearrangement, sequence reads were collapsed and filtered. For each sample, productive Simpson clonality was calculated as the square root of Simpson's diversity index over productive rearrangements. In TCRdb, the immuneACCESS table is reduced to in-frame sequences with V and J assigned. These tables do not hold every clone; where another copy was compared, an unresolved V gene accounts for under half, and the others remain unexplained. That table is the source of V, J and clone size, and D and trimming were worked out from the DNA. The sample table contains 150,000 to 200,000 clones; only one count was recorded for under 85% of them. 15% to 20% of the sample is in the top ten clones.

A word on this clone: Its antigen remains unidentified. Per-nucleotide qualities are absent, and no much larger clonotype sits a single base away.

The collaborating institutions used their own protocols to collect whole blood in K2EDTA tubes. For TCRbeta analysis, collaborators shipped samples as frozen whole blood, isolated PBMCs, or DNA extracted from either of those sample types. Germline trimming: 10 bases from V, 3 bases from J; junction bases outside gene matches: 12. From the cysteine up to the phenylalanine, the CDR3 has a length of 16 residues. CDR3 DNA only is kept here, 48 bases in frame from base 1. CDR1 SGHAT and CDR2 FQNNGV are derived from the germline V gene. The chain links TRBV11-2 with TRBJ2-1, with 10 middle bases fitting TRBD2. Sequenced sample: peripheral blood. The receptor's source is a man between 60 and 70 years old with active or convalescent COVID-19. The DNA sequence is TGTGCCACATCGGGACTAGCGACCCGCGGCTACAATGAGCAGTTCTTC. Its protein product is CATSGLATRGYNEQFF.